This T cell receptor beta chain stems from a study of read filtering for tumor transcriptome and immune sequencing. Whole-study context: The cohort had over 16 men and some 13 women aged about 45 to 80, mean about 70 years. Whole-study results and caveats: Single-read clonotypes: around 81% of IR-seq clonotypes (around 3.5% of reads), 74.6% of RNA-seq clonotypes (roughly 43% of reads).

There are many counts of this clonotype. Its antigen is unknown. Molecular barcoded adaptors covering alpha/delta and beta/gamma chains were used on 400 ng RNA. One entry per CDR3 protein, called by TCRdb with MiXCR from the reads. This sample has 100,000 to 150,000 distinct CDR3 sequences; approximately 12% occur once, and the top ten carry 11%. The germline V gene encodes CDR1 SEHNR and CDR2 FQNEAQ (reference sequence). This CDR3 has 16 residues. V was shortened by 5 bases and J by 1 base, with 14 bases between the two germline ends. The sequencing input was a population of CD138-negative cells sorted from bone marrow. The V and J genes are TRBV7-9 and TRBJ2-2; D is ambiguous. The clonotype comes from a donor aged 40 or over with multiple myeloma. This CDR3 is CASSRMQARNTGELFF. The CDR3 region has the DNA TGTGCCAGCAGCCGGATGCAGGCCCGGAACACCGGGGAGCTGTTTTTT.